The subject of this entry is one T cell receptor beta chain. Its antigen is not yet known. The sample holds no much larger clone one base away, and base qualities are not on file. The germline V gene encodes CDR1 LNHNV and CDR2 YYDKDF (reference sequence). The trim is 1 base for V and 4 bases for J, with a gap of 16 bases between the germline ends. Inclusive of the bounding cysteine and phenylalanine, the CDR3 is 16 residues long. Just the 48-base CDR3 DNA is kept, in frame starting at base 1. The data originate from a study of T cell responses to AZD1222 COVID-19 vaccine (dated by TCRdb to the early 2020s). General notes on the study: AZD1222 recipients whose second dose came at about 4 weeks and those whose second dose came at about 12 weeks were combined into one group, since spike-specific TCR depth and breadth did not differ between the two schedules. TCR sequencing covered over 230 trial participants: 200 to 220 given two doses of AZD1222 and 26 given two doses of MenACWY control vaccine. Trial participants were enrolled by age into 18-55, 56-69 and 70-plus year subgroups, with roughly 160, 29 and 62 TCR-sequenced participants respectively.

What the authors observed across the whole study: The vaccine-associated CD4 TCRs covered the entire spike protein, and the dominant responses fell in regions 160-218 and 743-854. After two AZD1222 doses, spike-specific TCR breadth and depth were significantly higher than at day 0 and than in MenACWY recipients. Participants were mostly white British, with more females than males. The authors suggested clonal diversity may have been underestimated. Only a handful of AZD1222 recipients were SARS-CoV-2 seropositive at baseline, limiting conclusions about previously exposed vaccinees. Epitopes outside the regions mutated in the B.1.351 and B.1.1.7 variants were reportedly recognized by nearly half of the unique spike-specific TCRs. Because no samples from the day 14 peak response were available, repertoires could be characterized only after the peak T cell response. The 56-69-year group was small, and its depth increase did not reach significance, likely because of low power.

The CDR3 regions of human TCRbeta chains were analyzed by immunosequencing. The authors' pipeline ran thus. Repertoire TCRs were matched against a reference library of SARS-CoV-2-specific TCRs generated with the MIRA antigen-specificity platform. Breadth meant the fraction of unique TCRs that were SARS-CoV-2-associated, whereas depth meant the fraction of total T cells that were SARS-CoV-2-associated. Using the MIRA data, each spike-specific TCR was mapped to the spike region that the TCR reacts to and placed in a CD4 or CD8 class. Log10-transformed breadth and depth values were compared by one-way ANOVA with Sidak's multiple comparisons tests. This is the immuneACCESS table as TCRdb keeps it, with only in-frame sequences that have V and J called. A part of the clones is gone; compared with another copy, unresolved V genes explain less than half, and the rest is unexplained. That table gives V, J and clone size, and the DNA gave D and trimming. Within this sample are around 99,000 clones, with around 90% of them counted one time only. Around 4.3% of the sample goes to the ten largest clones.

According to the study, the label for this sample's time point signals: baseline before first vaccination. Vaccinee samples were obtained from the UK trials COV001 and COV002, which included a single-blind randomized controlled phase 2/3 trial of AZD1222 (ChAdOx1 nCoV-19) in healthy adults. For TCRbeta chain sequencing, PBMC samples were collected from trial participants at day 0 and at day 28 after the second dose. The sequenced sample was peripheral blood, obtained on day 0 of AZD1222 vaccination. The rearranged chain carries TRBV15 and TRBJ1-2, with the identity of the D gene unclear. The TCR comes from an adult in good health. The nucleotide sequence reads as follows: TGTGCCACCAGCAGAGGCCCCGGCCTACAGTTCTATGGCTACACCTTC. Its protein is CATSRGPGLQFYGYTF.